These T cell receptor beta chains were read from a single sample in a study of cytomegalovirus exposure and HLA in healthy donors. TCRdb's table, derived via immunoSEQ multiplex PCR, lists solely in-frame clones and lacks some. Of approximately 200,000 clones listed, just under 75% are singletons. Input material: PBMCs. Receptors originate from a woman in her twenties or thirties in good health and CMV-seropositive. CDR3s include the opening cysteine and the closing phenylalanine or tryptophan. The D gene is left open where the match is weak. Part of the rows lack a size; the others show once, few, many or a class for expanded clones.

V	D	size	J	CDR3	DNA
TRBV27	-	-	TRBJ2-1	CASTPGLLNNEQFF	TGTGCCAGCACCCCCGGACTCCTCAACAATGAGCAGTTCTTC
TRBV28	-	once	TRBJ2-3	CASSLDSNTDTQYF	TGTGCCAGCAGTTTGGACAGCAACACAGATACGCAGTATTTT
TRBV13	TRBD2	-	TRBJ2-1	CASSPGTSGSGAYNEQFF	TGTGCCAGCAGCCCCGGGACTAGCGGGAGTGGAGCCTACAATGAGCAGTTCTTC
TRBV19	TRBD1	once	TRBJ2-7	CASTNKGAPYEQYF	TGTGCCAGTACCAACAAGGGGGCTCCCTACGAGCAGTACTTC
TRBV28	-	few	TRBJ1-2	CASSPIGGWNYGYTF	TGTGCCAGCAGCCCCATCGGGGGATGGAACTATGGCTACACCTTC
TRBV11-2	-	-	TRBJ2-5	CASSLVLRTETQYF	TGTGCCAGCAGCTTAGTCCTCAGAACAGAGACCCAGTACTTC
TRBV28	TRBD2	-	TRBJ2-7	CASSFVSLAGYEQYF	TGTGCCAGCAGTTTTGTTAGTCTAGCGGGTTACGAGCAGTACTTC
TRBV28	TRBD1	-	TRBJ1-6	CASSLATGINSPLHF	TGTGCCAGCAGTTTAGCGACAGGGATTAATTCACCCCTCCACTTT
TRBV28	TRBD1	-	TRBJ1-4	CASSLSSTGSNEKLFF	TGTGCCAGCAGTTTGAGCTCGACAGGGTCTAATGAAAAACTGTTTTTT
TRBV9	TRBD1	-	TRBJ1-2	CASSESTGVSSGYTF	TGTGCCAGCAGCGAATCTACAGGGGTATCGTCCGGCTACACCTTC
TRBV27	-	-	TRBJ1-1	CASSPGYHTEAFF	TGTGCCAGCAGCCCAGGGTATCACACTGAAGCTTTCTTT
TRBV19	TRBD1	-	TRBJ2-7	CASSIDHRDRITTYEQYF	TGTGCCAGTAGTATAGATCACCGGGACAGGATAACCACCTACGAGCAGTACTTC
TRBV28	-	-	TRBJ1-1	CASSGRVGIDTEAFF	TGTGCCAGCAGCGGGAGGGTGGGCATCGACACTGAAGCTTTCTTT
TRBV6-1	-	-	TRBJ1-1	CASRFTTNTEAFF	TGTGCCAGCCGCTTCACTACGAACACTGAAGCTTTCTTT
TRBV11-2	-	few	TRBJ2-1	CASSSPTNEQFF	TGTGCCAGCAGCTCCCCCACAAATGAGCAGTTCTTC
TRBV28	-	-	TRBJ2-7	CAESVGYEQYF	TGTGCCGAGTCGGTTGGCTACGAGCAGTACTTC
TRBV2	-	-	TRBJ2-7	CASSEKRGYEQYF	TGTGCCAGCAGTGAGAAAAGGGGTTACGAGCAGTACTTC
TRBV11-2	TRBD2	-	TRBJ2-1	CASSLQGREGNEQFF	TGTGCCAGCAGCCTCCAAGGGCGGGAGGGTAACGAGCAGTTCTTC
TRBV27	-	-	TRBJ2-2	CASSPRQANTGELFF	TGTGCCAGCAGTCCTCGACAGGCTAACACCGGGGAGCTGTTTTTT
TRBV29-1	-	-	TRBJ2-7	CSAALTVEQYF	TGCAGCGCTGCACTGACAGTCGAGCAGTACTTC
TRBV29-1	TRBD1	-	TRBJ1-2	CSVETRQGSLTYGYTF	TGCAGCGTTGAAACCCGACAGGGATCGCTTACCTATGGCTACACCTTC
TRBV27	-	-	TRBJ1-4	CASSFRGWNEKLFF	TGTGCCAGCAGTTTCAGAGGATGGAATGAAAAACTGTTTTTT
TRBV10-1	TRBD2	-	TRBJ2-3	CASSPAGLAGTDTQYF	TGCGCCAGCAGTCCGGCGGGACTAGCGGGCACAGATACGCAGTATTTT
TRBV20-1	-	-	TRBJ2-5	CSARVETQYF	TGCAGTGCTCGGGTAGAGACCCAGTACTTC
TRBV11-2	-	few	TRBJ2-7	CASRDGPGSEQYF	TGTGCCAGCAGGGACGGGCCGGGAAGCGAGCAGTACTTC
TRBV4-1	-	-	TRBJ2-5	CASSQDQGPKTQYF	TGCGCCAGCAGCCAAGATCAGGGTCCGAAGACCCAGTACTTC
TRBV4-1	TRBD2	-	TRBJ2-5	CASSQVAGGPPPETQYF	TGCGCCAGCAGCCAAGTGGCGGGAGGGCCCCCCCCAGAGACCCAGTACTTC
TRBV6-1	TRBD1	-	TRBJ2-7	CASRGTVSYEQYF	TGTGCCAGCAGGGGGACAGTCTCCTACGAGCAGTACTTC
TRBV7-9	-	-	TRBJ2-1	CSSSPLASSSYNEQFF	TGTTCCAGCAGCCCCCTAGCGTCGAGCTCCTACAATGAGCAGTTCTTC
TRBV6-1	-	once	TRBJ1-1	CASSESTGYIEAFF	TGTGCCAGCAGTGAGTCCACAGGGTATATTGAAGCTTTCTTT
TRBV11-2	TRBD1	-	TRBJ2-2	CASSLGTGSTGELFF	TGTGCCAGCAGCTTAGGGACAGGGTCCACCGGGGAGCTGTTTTTT
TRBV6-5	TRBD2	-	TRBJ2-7	CASSSLSGLAYEQYF	TGTGCCAGCAGTTCTCTCAGTGGACTAGCTTACGAGCAGTACTTC
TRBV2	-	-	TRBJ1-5	CASSQEDSNQPQHF	TGTGCCAGCAGTCAGGAGGATAGCAATCAGCCCCAGCATTTT
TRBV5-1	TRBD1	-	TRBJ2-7	CASSLRRQGINEQYF	TGCGCCAGCAGCTTGAGGAGACAGGGGATCAACGAGCAGTACTTC
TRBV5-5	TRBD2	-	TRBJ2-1	CASSLVRSGREQFF	TGTGCCAGCAGCTTGGTACGTAGCGGGAGAGAGCAGTTCTTC
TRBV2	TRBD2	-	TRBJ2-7	CASSATLLAGVDEQYF	TGTGCCAGCAGTGCGACTTTACTAGCGGGAGTTGACGAGCAGTACTTC
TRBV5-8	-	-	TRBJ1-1	CASSLGGWVTEAFF	TGTGCCAGCAGCTTGGGAGGGTGGGTCACTGAAGCTTTCTTT
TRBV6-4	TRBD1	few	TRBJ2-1	CASSSRGQGGTYNEQFF	TGTGCCAGCAGTAGTCGTGGACAGGGGGGTACCTACAATGAGCAGTTCTTC
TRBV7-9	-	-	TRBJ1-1	CASINGLGNTEAFF	TGTGCCAGCATCAACGGGTTGGGGAACACTGAAGCTTTCTTT
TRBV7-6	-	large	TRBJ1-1	CASSPQGYTEAFF	TGTGCCAGCAGCCCTCAGGGGTACACTGAAGCTTTCTTT
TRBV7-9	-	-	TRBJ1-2	CSSSLDLDGYTF	TGTTCCAGCAGCTTAGACCTAGACGGCTACACCTTC
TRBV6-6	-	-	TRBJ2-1	CASSFQYNEQFF	TGTGCCAGCAGTTTTCAATACAATGAGCAGTTCTTC